This T cell receptor (beta chain) is drawn from a study of tissue T cells after allogeneic stem cell transplantation. Overall study results and limits: Shared clones across patients were few; motif clustering revealed tissue-specific shared signatures. Only a limited share of tissue TCRs appeared in blood or spleen.

Comment on this clone: Its cognate antigen is unknown.

This research-autopsy study prospectively enrolled adult allogeneic hematopoietic cell transplant recipients with steroid-refractory graft-versus-host disease. The assay was immunoSEQ multiplex PCR, and TCRdb's table has in-frame clones only and misses some. The sample lists 2,000 to 2,500 clones, roughly 80% occurring once. Deletions cut 7 bases from V and 0 bases from J, with 12 bases between. CDR3 size: 14 residues. Germline assignment: CDR1 LNHDA and CDR2 SQIVND (reference sequence). The gene calls are TRBV19 and TRBJ1-1, with D perhaps TRBD1 (6 bases). This specimen was ileal tissue, taken at autopsy. The receptor was isolated from a male patient between 35 and 69 years old with steroid-refractory graft-versus-host disease after an allogeneic stem cell transplant. Some T cells may originate from the graft donor. CDR3 coding DNA: TGTGCCAGTATTGGGGGCGCTATGAACACTGAAGCTTTCTTT. Protein: CASIGGAMNTEAFF.